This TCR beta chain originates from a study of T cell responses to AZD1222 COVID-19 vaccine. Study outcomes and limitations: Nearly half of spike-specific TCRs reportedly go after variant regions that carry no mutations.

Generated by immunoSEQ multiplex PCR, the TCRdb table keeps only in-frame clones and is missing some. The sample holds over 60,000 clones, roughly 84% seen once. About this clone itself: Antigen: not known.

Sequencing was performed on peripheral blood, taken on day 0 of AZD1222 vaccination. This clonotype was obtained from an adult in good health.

As DNA, the CDR3 is TGTGCCAGCAGTGATACTAGCGGGGGCCCTTACAATGAGCAGTTCTTC. This sequence encodes CASSDTSGGPYNEQFF. The chain uses TRBV6-4 and TRBJ2-1; TRBD2 matches 11 bases. CDR1 is MRHNA and CDR2 is SNTAGT in the germline V gene. J lost 4 bases, V lost 3 bases, and 5 bases had no gene match. This CDR3 is built from 16 residues.